The 21 T cell receptor beta chains in this list originate from one sample, sequenced in a study of shared clonotypes between healthy human individuals. Clones were read by immunoSEQ multiplex PCR, and TCRdb kept only the in-frame ones, dropping some. The sample yields millions of clones, about 95% seen once. CD8 cells classed as naive were CD45RO-negative and positively selected for CCR7, excluding terminally differentiated effector memory CD45RA+ cells. The specimen was naive CD8+ T cells sorted from blood. The receptors derive from a man aged 18-30 years in good health.

The chain carries TRBV5-6 and TRBJ1-2; TRBD1 agrees at 7 bases. From germline, CDR1 is SGHDT and CDR2 YYEEEE. This CDR3 has 15 amino acids. Trimming at V came to 1 base and at J to 8 bases, leaving 11 bases not matched to a gene. The CDR3 nucleotides read TGTGCCAGCAGCTTGACAGGGGTAGGGTATTGGGGCTACACCTTC. This sequence encodes CASSLTGVGYWGYTF.

A remark on this clone: Different DNA sequences within this sample yield the same CDR3. This chain uses TRBV30 with TRBJ2-7; D is unclear. Trimming removed 0 bases at V and 4 bases at J, with 7 bases between. CDR1 and CDR2 (germline): GTSNPN, SVGIG (reference sequence). CDR3 size: 12 residues. The CDR3 reads CAWSVLGYEQYF. The CDR3 bases are TGTGCCTGGAGTGTTTTGGGTTACGAGCAGTACTTC.

The chain joins TRBV27 to TRBJ1-2, with a possible D match to TRBD1 (5 bases). V lost 4 bases and J 2 bases, leaving 14 bases between the germline ends. Germline V CDR1 and CDR2: MNHEY, SMNVEV (reference sequence). The CDR3 sequence is 15 residues long. The CDR3 loop is CASSSGVQGNYGYTF. The CDR3 nucleotides are TGTGCCAGCAGTTCTGGGGTGCAGGGAAACTATGGCTACACCTTC.

V usage is TRBV7-8 and J usage is TRBJ2-3, with D hard to call. The CDR3 extends over 14 amino acids. V lost 0 bases and J lost 6, with 10 bases in between. The V gene's germline CDR1 is SGHVS and CDR2 FQNEAQ. The CDR3 nucleotides read TGTGCCAGCAGCTTAGCTGTAACCTCGGATACGCAGTATTTT. Translation gives CASSLAVTSDTQYF. The variable domain in full, completed from reference TRBV7-8 and TRBJ2-3, reads GAGVSQSPRYKVAKRGQDVALRCDPISGHVSLFWYQQALGQGPEFLTYFQNEAQLDKSGLPSDRFFAERPEGSVSTLKIQRTQQEDSAVYLCASSLAVTSDTQYFGPGTRLTVL.

CDR3 coding DNA: TGTGCCAGCAGCTTAGTTGGGGACGGGCCCGGGGGTGAGCAGTTCTTC. It encodes CASSLVGDGPGGEQFF. The J gene is TRBJ2-1, the V gene TRBV7-9, with D perhaps TRBD2 (6 bases). Trimming removed 1 base from V and 9 bases from J, with 19 bases in between. Germline-derived CDR1 and CDR2 are SEHNR and FQNEAQ (reference sequence). This CDR3 region has 16 residues.

J is TRBJ2-3 and V is TRBV28, with 8 bases fitting TRBD1. Looked up from germline, CDR1 is MDHEN and CDR2 is SYDVKM. CDR3 length equals 16 residues. With 4 bases clipped from V and 3 bases from J, the junction kept 9 bases outside the gene matches. The CDR3 coding sequence is TGTGCCAGCAGTTCCCTATATGACAGGGGTACAGATACGCAGTATTTT. This sequence encodes CASSSLYDRGTDTQYF.

The CDR3 loop is CASSLYTGNYGYTF. The CDR3 coding sequence is TGTGCCAGCAGTTTATATACCGGGAACTATGGCTACACCTTC. The gene calls are TRBV27 and TRBJ1-2; D remains unclear. CDR1 is MNHEY and CDR2 is SMNVEV in the germline V gene (reference sequence). The CDR3 is 14 residues long. Trimming left V 1 base short and J 2 bases short, with 8 bases between.

The J gene is TRBJ2-7, the V gene TRBV27; the D gene is possibly TRBD2 (6 bases). Germline assignment: CDR1 MNHEY and CDR2 SMNVEV (reference sequence). V lost 6 bases and J lost 2, with 14 bases in between. CDR3 size: 14 residues. CDR3 amino acids: CASRLAGNPYEQYF. The CDR3 coding sequence is TGTGCCAGCAGACTAGCAGGGAACCCCTACGAGCAGTACTTC.

The rearrangement links TRBV29-1 to TRBJ1-1, with TRBD1 identical over 8 bases. With 7 bases clipped from V and 0 bases from J, the junction kept 10 bases outside the gene matches. Germline V gene sequence: CDR1 SQVTM, CDR2 ANQGSEA. The CDR3 covers 15 residues. The CDR3 protein is CSALGTGRMNTEAFF. The DNA of the CDR3 is TGCAGCGCCTTGGGGACAGGCCGCATGAACACTGAAGCTTTCTTT.

This clone was counted once. The CDR3 is CASVTPGSPLHF. The CDR3 DNA follows: TGTGCCAGCGTTACACCTGGTTCACCCCTCCACTTT. The chain combines TRBV6-1 with TRBJ1-6; D not certain. Germline CDR1 and CDR2: MNHNS and SASEGT. V dropped 8 bases and J dropped 9 bases, with 11 bases sitting between them. The CDR3 extends over 12 amino acids.

This chain connects TRBV6-6 to TRBJ2-1; no definite D call. Trimming stripped 7 bases from V and 9 bases from J, with 13 bases between. From germline, CDR1 is MNHNY and CDR2 SVGAGI (reference sequence). There are 12 residues in the CDR3. CDR3 loop: CASNPIGFEQFF. For the CDR3, the DNA is TGTGCCAGCAACCCCATCGGATTTGAGCAGTTCTTC.

The chain couples TRBV27 to TRBJ1-5, with TRBD1 matching over 10 bases. This CDR3 region has 16 residues. Unmatched junction bases numbered 7, after V lost 5 bases and J lost 3 bases. Germline-derived CDR1 and CDR2 are MNHEY and SMNVEV (reference sequence). The CDR3 loop reads CASSTGQGGANQPQHF. In DNA, the CDR3 is TGTGCCAGCAGTACTGGACAGGGGGGCGCCAATCAGCCCCAGCATTTT.

This chain connects TRBV6-1 to TRBJ2-3; unclear D gene. Trimming took 10 bases from V and 4 from J, leaving 9 bases between them. Germline V gives CDR1 MNHNS, CDR2 SASEGT. The CDR3 has 11 residues. The CDR3 here is CATGDADTQYF. In DNA, the CDR3 is TGTGCCACAGGAGACGCAGATACGCAGTATTTT.

To note about this clone: The sample carries other DNA sequences with the same CDR3. V gene TRBV4-1 combines with J gene TRBJ1-6; D is undetermined. This CDR3 spans 14 amino acids. CDR1 and CDR2 from the germline V gene are MGHRA and YSYEKL. The V end was cut by 0 bases, the J end by 7 bases, with 7 bases between. CDR3 protein: CASSQDPENSPLHF. CDR3 bases: TGCGCCAGCAGCCAAGATCCGGAGAATTCACCCCTCCACTTT.

V gene TRBV27 combines with J gene TRBJ1-1; D may be TRBD1 (6 bases). This CDR3 contains 17 residues. The V gene's germline CDR1 is MNHEY and CDR2 SMNVEV (reference sequence). V shed 11 bases and J shed 0 bases, with 25 bases lying between them. CDR3: CASNQGPLGLLNTEAFF. The CDR3 DNA reads TGTGCCTCAAACCAGGGGCCGCTGGGTCTCTTGAACACTGAAGCTTTCTTT.

This sequence joins TRBV6-5 and TRBJ1-1, with D unclear. The CDR3 length is 14 residues. V was pared by 0 bases and J by 8 bases, with 13 bases between. Germline values: CDR1 MNHEY, CDR2 SVGAGI. The CDR3 sequence: CASSYSRTLTEAFF. The CDR3 nucleotides read TGTGCCAGCAGTTACTCGAGGACTCTCACCGAAGCTTTCTTT.

The genes are TRBV10-1 and TRBJ2-7; 8 nucleotides match TRBD2. J gave up 5 bases and V 5 bases, and 8 bases lay outside the gene matches. CDR1 is WNHNN and CDR2 is SYGVQD in the germline V gene (reference sequence). This CDR3 is built from 14 residues. The CDR3 region is CASSPEPAGDEQYF. The CDR3 DNA follows: TGCGCCAGCAGTCCCGAACCAGCGGGAGACGAGCAGTACTTC.

This clone was detected once. The chain recombines TRBV7-2 with TRBJ2-7, with TRBD1 identical over 10 bases. V was clipped by 5 bases and J by 6 bases; unmatched bases: 10. Per the germline V gene, CDR1 is SGHTA and CDR2 is FQGNSA. This CDR3 has 15 amino acids. DNA of the CDR3: TGTGCCAGCAGCCCTCGGACAGGGGGTGTTATCGAGCAGTACTTC. It translates to CASSPRTGGVIEQYF.

The rearrangement links TRBV9 to TRBJ2-7; 9 nucleotides match TRBD2. Per the germline V gene, CDR1 is SGDLS and CDR2 is YYNGEE. Germline trimming cut 4 bases from V and 3 bases from J; bases unmatched to any gene: 29. This CDR3 contains 22 residues. The CDR3 protein is CASSPAGGLGRLAANKDYEQYF. CDR3 in DNA: TGTGCCAGCAGCCCAGCAGGAGGCTTGGGGCGACTAGCGGCAAATAAAGACTACGAGCAGTACTTC.

The gene calls are TRBV5-1 and TRBJ1-2; 7 nucleotides line up with TRBD1. V was pared by 0 bases and J by 8 bases, with 7 bases of the junction left unmatched. Germline V gene lookup returns CDR1 SGHRS and CDR2 YFSETQ. This CDR3 has 14 amino acids. CDR3 DNA sequence: TGCGCCAGCAGCTTGGCGGGTACAGGGGAAGGCTACACCTTC. Protein product: CASSLAGTGEGYTF.

The chain has TRBV13 and TRBJ2-1; D possibly corresponds to TRBD2 (6 bases). The germline gives CDR1 PRHDT, CDR2 FYEKMQ (reference sequence). CDR3 size: 16 residues. Trimming took off 1 base at V and 2 bases at J, with 12 bases between the two ends. CDR3 sequence (DNA): TGTGCCAGCAGCTTAGAGGCGGGGAAGGCCTACAATGAGCAGTTCTTC. Its translation: CASSLEAGKAYNEQFF.